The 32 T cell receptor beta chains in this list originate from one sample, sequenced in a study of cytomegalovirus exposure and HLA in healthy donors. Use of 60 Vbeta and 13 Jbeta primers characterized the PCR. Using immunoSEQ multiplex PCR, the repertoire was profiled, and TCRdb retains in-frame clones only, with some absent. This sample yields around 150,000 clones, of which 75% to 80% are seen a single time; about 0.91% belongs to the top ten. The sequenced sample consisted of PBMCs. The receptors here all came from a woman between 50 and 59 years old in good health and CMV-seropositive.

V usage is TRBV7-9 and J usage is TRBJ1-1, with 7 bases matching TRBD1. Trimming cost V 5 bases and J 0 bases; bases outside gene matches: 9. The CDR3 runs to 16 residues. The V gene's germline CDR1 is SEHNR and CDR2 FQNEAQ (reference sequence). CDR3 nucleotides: TGTGCCAGCAGCGACCTACCGGGACAGATGAACACTGAAGCTTTCTTT. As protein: CASSDLPGQMNTEAFF.

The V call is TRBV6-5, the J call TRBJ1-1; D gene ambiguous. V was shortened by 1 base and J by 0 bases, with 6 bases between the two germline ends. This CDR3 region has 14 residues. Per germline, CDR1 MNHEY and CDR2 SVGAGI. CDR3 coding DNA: TGTGCCAGCAGTTACTACTCCATGAACACTGAAGCTTTCTTT. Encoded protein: CASSYYSMNTEAFF.

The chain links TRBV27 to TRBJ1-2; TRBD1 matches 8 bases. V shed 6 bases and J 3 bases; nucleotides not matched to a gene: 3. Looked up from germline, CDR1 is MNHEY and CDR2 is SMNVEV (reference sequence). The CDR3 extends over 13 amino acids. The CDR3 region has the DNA TGTGCCAGCAGACAGGGGGTGGACTATGGCTACACCTTC. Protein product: CASRQGVDYGYTF.

CDR3: CASSYSTVTDTQYF. The CDR3 nucleotides are TGTGCCAGCAGTTACTCGACAGTCACAGATACGCAGTATTTT. The chain recombines TRBV6-5 with TRBJ2-3; possibly TRBD1 for D (5 bases). V lost 0 bases to trimming and J lost 2 bases, with 6 bases between them. Germline V lookup: CDR1 MNHEY, CDR2 SVGAGI. CDR3 length: 14 amino acids.

The CDR3 DNA sequence: TGTGCCAGTAGTCACCGACAGTTAGATACGCAGTATTTT. Its protein is CASSHRQLDTQYF. The chain carries TRBV19 and TRBJ2-3; maybe TRBD1 (5 bases). Germline-derived CDR1 and CDR2 are LNHDA and SQIVND (reference sequence). The V end was cut by 5 bases, the J end by 5 bases, with 11 bases between. The CDR3 has 13 amino acids.

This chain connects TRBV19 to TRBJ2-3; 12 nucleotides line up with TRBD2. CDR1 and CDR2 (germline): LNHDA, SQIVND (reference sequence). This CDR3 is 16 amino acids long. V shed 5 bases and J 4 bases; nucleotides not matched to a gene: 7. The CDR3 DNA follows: TGTGCCAGTAGTTTGCTAGCGGGAGGGCCTGCAGATACGCAGTATTTT. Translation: CASSLLAGGPADTQYF.

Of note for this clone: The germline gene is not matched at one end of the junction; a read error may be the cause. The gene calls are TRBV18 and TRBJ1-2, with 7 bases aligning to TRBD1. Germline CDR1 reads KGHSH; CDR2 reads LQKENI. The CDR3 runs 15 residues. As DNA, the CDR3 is TGTGCCAGCTCGCCACAATTGACAGGGAACTATGGCTACACCTTC. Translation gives CASSPQLTGNYGYTF.

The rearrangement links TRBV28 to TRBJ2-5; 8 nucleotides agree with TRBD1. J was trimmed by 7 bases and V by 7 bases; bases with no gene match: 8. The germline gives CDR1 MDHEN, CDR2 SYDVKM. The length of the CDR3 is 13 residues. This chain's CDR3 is CASNPQGTGTQYF. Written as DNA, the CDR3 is TGTGCCAGCAACCCACAGGGGACAGGGACCCAGTACTTC.

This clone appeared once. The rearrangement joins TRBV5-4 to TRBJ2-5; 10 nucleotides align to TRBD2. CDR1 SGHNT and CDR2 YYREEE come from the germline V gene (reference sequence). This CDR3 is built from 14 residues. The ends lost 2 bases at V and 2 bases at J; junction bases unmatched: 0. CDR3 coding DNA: TGTGCCAGCAGCTTTAGCGGGGGGCAAGAGACCCAGTACTTC. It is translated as CASSFSGGQETQYF.

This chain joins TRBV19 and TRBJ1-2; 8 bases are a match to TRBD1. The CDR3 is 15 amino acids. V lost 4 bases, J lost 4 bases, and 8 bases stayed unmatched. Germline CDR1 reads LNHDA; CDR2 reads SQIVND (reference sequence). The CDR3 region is CASSTYRGNSYGYTF. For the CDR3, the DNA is TGTGCCAGTAGTACCTACAGGGGGAATAGCTATGGCTACACCTTC.

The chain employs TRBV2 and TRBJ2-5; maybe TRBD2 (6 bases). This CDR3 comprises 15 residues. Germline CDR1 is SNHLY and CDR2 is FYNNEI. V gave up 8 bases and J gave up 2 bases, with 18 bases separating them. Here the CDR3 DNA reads TGTGCCAGCCGAACTATTACCGGGACTCAAGAGACCCAGTACTTC. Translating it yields CASRTITGTQETQYF.

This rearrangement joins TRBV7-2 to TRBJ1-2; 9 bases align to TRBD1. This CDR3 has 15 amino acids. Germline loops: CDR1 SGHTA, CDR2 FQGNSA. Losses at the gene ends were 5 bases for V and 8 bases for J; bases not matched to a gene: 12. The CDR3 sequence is CASSPNRGQGSGYTF. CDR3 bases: TGTGCCAGCAGCCCAAACAGGGGGCAAGGGAGCGGCTACACCTTC.

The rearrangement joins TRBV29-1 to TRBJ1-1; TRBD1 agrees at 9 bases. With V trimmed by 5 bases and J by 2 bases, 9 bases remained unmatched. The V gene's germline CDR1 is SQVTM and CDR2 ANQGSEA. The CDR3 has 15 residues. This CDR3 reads CSVRPRTGENTEAFF. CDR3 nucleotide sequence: TGCAGCGTTCGCCCCCGGACAGGGGAAAACACTGAAGCTTTCTTT.

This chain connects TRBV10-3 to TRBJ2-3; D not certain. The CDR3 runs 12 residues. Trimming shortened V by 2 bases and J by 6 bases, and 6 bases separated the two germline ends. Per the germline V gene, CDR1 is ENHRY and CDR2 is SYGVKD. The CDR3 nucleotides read TGTGCCATCAGTGAGGATCGGGATACGCAGTATTTT. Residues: CAISEDRDTQYF.

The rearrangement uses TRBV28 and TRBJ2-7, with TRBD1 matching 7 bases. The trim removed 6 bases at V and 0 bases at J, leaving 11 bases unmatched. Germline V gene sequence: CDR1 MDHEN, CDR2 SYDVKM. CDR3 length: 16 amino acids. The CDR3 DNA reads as TGTGCCAGCAGGCCGACCGGGACAGAGACCTCCTACGAGCAGTACTTC. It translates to CASRPTGTETSYEQYF.

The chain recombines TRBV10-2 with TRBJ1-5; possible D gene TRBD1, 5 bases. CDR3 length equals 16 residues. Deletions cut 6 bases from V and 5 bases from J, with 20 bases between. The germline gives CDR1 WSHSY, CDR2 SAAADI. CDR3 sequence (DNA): TGCGCCAGCAGCCCAACGTGGGGGGTAGGGGATCAGCCCCAGCATTTT. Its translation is CASSPTWGVGDQPQHF.

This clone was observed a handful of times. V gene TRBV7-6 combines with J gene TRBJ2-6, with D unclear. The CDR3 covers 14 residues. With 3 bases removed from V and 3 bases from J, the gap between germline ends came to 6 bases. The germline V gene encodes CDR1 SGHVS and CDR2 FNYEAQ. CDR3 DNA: TGTGCCAGCAGCTTGACGGGTGGGGCCAACGTCCTGACTTTC. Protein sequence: CASSLTGGANVLTF.

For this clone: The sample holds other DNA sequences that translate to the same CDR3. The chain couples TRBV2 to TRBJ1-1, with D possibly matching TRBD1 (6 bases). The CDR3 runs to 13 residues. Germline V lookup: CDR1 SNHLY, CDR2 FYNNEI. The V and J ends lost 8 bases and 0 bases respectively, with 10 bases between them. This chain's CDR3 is CASGDRLNTEAFF. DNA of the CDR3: TGTGCCAGCGGAGACAGGCTGAACACTGAAGCTTTCTTT.

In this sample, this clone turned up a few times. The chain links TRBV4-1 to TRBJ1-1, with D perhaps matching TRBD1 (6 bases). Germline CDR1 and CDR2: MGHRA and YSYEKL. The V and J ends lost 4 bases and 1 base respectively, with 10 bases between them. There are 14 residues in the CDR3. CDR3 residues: CASSPPRGNTEAFF. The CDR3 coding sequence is TGCGCCAGCAGCCCTCCCAGGGGGAACACTGAAGCTTTCTTT.

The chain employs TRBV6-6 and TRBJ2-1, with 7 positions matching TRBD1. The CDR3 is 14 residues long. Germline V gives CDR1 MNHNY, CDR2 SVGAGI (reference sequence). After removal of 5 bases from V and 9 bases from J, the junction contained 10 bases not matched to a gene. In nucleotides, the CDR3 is TGTGCCAGCAGTAAAGGACAGGACCGGACTGAGCAGTTCTTC. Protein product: CASSKGQDRTEQFF.

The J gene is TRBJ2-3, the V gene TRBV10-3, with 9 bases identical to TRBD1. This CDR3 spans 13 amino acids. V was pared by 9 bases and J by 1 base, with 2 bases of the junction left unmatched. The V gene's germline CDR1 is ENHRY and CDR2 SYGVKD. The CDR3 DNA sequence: TGTGCCATTACAGGGGGCGGCACAGATACGCAGTATTTT. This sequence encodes CAITGGGTDTQYF.

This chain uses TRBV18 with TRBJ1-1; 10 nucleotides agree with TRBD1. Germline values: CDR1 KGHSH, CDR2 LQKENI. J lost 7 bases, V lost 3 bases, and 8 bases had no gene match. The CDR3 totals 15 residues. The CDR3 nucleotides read TGTGCCAGCTCACCTCCGGGACAGGGGCAGGGTGAAGCTTTCTTT. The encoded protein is CASSPPGQGQGEAFF.

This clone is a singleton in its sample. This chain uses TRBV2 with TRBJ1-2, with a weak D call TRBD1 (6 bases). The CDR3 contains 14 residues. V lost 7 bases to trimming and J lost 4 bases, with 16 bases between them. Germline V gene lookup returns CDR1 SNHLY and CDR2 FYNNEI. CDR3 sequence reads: CASNGRGGSYGYTF. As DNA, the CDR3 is TGTGCCAGCAATGGAAGGGGGGGGAGCTATGGCTACACCTTC.

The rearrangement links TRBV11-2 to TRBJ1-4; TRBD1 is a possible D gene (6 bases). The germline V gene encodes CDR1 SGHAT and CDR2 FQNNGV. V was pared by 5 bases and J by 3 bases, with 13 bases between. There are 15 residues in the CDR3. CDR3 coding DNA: TGTGCCAGCAGCCAGAAGACAGGCTCTAATGAAAAACTGTTTTTT. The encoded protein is CASSQKTGSNEKLFF.

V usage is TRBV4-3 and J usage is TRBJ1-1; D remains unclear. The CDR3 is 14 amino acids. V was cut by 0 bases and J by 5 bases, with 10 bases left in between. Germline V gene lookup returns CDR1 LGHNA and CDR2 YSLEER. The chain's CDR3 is CASSQDWPGTEAFF. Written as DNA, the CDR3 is TGCGCCAGCAGCCAAGATTGGCCCGGGACTGAAGCTTTCTTT.

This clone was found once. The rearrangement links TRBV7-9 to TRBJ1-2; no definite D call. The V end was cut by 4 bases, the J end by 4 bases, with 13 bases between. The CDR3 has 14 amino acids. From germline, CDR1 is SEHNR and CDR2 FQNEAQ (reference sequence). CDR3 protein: CASSSTRTPYGYTF. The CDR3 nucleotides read TGTGCCAGCAGCTCGACAAGAACCCCCTATGGCTACACCTTC.

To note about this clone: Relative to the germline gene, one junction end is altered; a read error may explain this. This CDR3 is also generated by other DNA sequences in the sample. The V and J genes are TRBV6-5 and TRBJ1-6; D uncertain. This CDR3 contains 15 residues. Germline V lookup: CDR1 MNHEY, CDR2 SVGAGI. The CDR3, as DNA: TGTGCCAGCAGTTTATTAGTCCAGGCCAATTCGCCCCTCCACTTT. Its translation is CASSLLVQANSPLHF.

As DNA, the CDR3 is TGTGCCAGCTCTCCTCAAGAGACCCAGTACTTC. Its translation: CASSPQETQYF. The genes are TRBV18 and TRBJ2-5; D gene unclear. CDR3 length: 11 amino acids. V was trimmed by 6 bases and J by 2 bases, leaving 4 bases between them. Germline V CDR1 and CDR2: KGHSH, LQKENI.

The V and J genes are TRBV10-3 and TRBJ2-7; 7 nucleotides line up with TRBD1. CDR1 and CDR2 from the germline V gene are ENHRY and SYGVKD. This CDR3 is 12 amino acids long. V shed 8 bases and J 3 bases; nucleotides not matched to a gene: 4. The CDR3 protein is CAIGGQNYEQYF. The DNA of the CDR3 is TGTGCCATCGGGGGACAGAACTACGAGCAGTACTTC.

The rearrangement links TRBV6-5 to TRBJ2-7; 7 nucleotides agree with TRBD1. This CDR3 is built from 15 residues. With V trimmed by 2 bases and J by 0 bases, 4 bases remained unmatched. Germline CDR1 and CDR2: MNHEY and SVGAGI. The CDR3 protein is CASSYDRDTSYEQYF. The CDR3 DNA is TGTGCCAGCAGTTACGACAGGGACACCTCCTACGAGCAGTACTTC.

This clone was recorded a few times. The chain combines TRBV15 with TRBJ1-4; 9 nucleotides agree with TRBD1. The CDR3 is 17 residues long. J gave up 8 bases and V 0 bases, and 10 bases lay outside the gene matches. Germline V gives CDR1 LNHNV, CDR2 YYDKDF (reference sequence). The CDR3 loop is CATSRDRGGQGDEKLFF. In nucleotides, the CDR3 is TGTGCCACCAGCAGAGATCGGGGGGGACAGGGTGACGAAAAACTGTTTTTT.

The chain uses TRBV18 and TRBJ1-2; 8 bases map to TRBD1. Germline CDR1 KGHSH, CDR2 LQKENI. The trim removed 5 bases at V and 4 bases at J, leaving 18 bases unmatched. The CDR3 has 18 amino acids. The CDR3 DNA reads TGTGCCAGCTCAGTCAAGCGAAGATTGGACAGGGAAAGCTATGGCTACACCTTC. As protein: CASSVKRRLDRESYGYTF.